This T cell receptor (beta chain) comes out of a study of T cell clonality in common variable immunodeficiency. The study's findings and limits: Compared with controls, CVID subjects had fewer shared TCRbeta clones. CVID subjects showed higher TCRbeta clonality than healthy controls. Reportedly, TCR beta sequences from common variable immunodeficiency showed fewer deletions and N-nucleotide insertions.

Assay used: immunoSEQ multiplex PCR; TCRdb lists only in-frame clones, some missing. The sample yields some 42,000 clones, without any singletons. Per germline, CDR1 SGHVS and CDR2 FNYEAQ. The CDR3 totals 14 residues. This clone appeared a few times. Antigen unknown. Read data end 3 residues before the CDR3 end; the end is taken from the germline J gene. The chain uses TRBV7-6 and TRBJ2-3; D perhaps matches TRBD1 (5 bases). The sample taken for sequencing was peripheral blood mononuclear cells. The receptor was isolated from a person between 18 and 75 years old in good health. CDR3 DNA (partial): TGTGCCAGCAGCCCTCAGGGTGATGGTCAGCCG. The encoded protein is CASSPQGDGQP. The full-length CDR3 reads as CASSPQGDGQPQYF.